The 10 T cell receptor beta chains listed next were all sequenced from one sample in a study of blood T cell repertoires in COVID-19. The assay was immunoSEQ multiplex PCR, and TCRdb's table has in-frame clones only and misses some. The sample has some 150,000 clones; around nine tenths are singletons. The sample comprised peripheral blood. Receptor source: a man younger than 35 with active or convalescent COVID-19.

This clone is a singleton in its sample. The chain recombines TRBV7-8 with TRBJ1-4; TRBD1 agrees at 7 bases. The V segment lost 6 bases and the J segment 8 bases; nucleotides outside the gene matches: 3. The CDR3 contains 12 residues. The germline V gene encodes CDR1 SGHVS and CDR2 FQNEAQ. In nucleotides, the CDR3 is TGTGCCAGCAGGCTACAGGGGGAAAAACTGTTTTTT. Protein product: CASRLQGEKLFF.

The chain employs TRBV11-2 and TRBJ1-1; D is ambiguous. CDR1 and CDR2 from the germline V gene are SGHAT and FQNNGV. The CDR3 runs 15 residues. V lost 5 bases to trimming and J lost 0 bases, with 13 bases between them. The CDR3, as DNA: TGTGCCAGCAGCGGGATCAGGACTATGAACACTGAAGCTTTCTTT. Encoded protein: CASSGIRTMNTEAFF.

This rearrangement joins TRBV6-4 to TRBJ2-1; D remains ambiguous. The V and J ends lost 6 bases and 2 bases respectively, with 14 bases between them. There are 15 residues in the CDR3. The germline CDR1 and CDR2 sequences are MRHNA and SNTAGT. The CDR3, as DNA: TGTGCCAGCAGAGAACACGGGTATACCTACAATGAGCAGTTCTTC. Protein: CASREHGYTYNEQFF.

The gene calls are TRBV7-3 and TRBJ1-1; no reliable D call. The V and J ends lost 5 bases and 1 base respectively, with 14 bases between them. CDR3 length: 15 amino acids. Germline V CDR1 and CDR2: SGHTA, FQGTGA. The CDR3 is CASSPQVGGNTEAFF. The CDR3 coding sequence is TGTGCCAGCAGCCCGCAGGTAGGAGGGAACACTGAAGCTTTCTTT.

On this clone itself: An end of the junction differs from the germline gene, which may be a read error. This rearrangement joins TRBV5-6 to TRBJ1-2, with D unclear. Germline loops: CDR1 SGHDT, CDR2 YYEEEE. This CDR3 region has 13 residues. DNA for the CDR3: TGTGCCAGCAGCTTGGCTTCTTCGTCCGTCTCTGCCTTC. Amino acids: CASSLASSSVSAF.

This clone was counted a single time. The chain joins TRBV11-3 to TRBJ2-5; 8 bases agree with TRBD2. The germline gives CDR1 SGHNT, CDR2 YENEEA. V gave up 5 bases and J gave up 6 bases; unmatched junction bases: 5. The CDR3 extends over 13 amino acids. The CDR3: CASSPTSGQTQYF. The CDR3 DNA reads TGTGCCAGCAGCCCCACTAGCGGACAGACCCAGTACTTC. The variable domain in full, completed from reference TRBV11-3 and TRBJ2-5, reads EAGVVQSPRYKIIEKKQPVAFWCNPISGHNTLYWYLQNLGQGPELLIRYENEEAVDDSQLPKDRFSAERLKGVDSTLKIQPAELGDSAVYLCASSPTSGQTQYFGPGTRLLVL.

The V call is TRBV27, the J call TRBJ2-3, with TRBD2 identical over 11 bases. The CDR3 length is 18 residues. In germline, CDR1 is MNHEY, CDR2 SMNVEV (reference sequence). Losses at the gene ends were 6 bases for V and 4 bases for J; bases not matched to a gene: 15. The CDR3 loop reads CASRSNTPTSGTADTQYF. DNA for the CDR3: TGTGCCAGCAGATCCAACACTCCGACTAGCGGGACCGCAGATACGCAGTATTTT.

This sequence joins TRBV7-3 and TRBJ2-1, with D unclear. Deletions cut 0 bases from V and 13 bases from J, with 13 bases between. Germline CDR1 reads SGHTA; CDR2 reads FQGTGA. The CDR3 runs 13 residues. In DNA form, the CDR3 reads TGTGCCAGCAGCTTAACCCTAAATCAAAAACAGTTCTTC. Its translation: CASSLTLNQKQFF. Filled out from reference TRBV7-3 and TRBJ2-1, the complete variable domain reads GAGVSQTPSNKVTEKGKYVELRCDPISGHTALYWYRQSLGQGPEFLIYFQGTGAADDSGLPNDRFFAVRPEGSVSTLKIQRTERGDSAVYLCASSLTLNQKQFFGPGTRLTVL.

The chain couples TRBV4-1 to TRBJ1-5; the D is unclear. Trimming removed 0 bases at V and 2 bases at J, with 14 bases between. Germline V lookup: CDR1 MGHRA, CDR2 YSYEKL. There are 17 residues in the CDR3. CDR3 nucleotides: TGCGCCAGCAGCCAAGATCCACGTCGGAGGGGCAATCAGCCCCAGCATTTT. This codes for CASSQDPRRRGNQPQHF.

The chain recombines TRBV3-1 (or the pseudogene TRBV3-2) with TRBJ2-1; 9 positions agree with TRBD2. V shed 4 bases, J shed 14 bases, and the junction held 9 bases outside the gene matches. Germline values: CDR1 LGHDT, CDR2 YNNKEL (reference sequence). The CDR3 loop spans 13 amino acids. The CDR3 region is CASSPSLAGRKFF. CDR3 bases: TGTGCCAGCAGCCCCTCGCTAGCGGGACGAAAGTTCTTC.